Listed below are T cell receptor beta chains from one sample, sequenced in a study of cytotoxic CD8 clonotypes in ibrutinib-treated CLL. Clones were sequenced by immunoSEQ multiplex PCR, and TCRdb holds only the in-frame ones, with some missing. This sample has tens of thousands of clones; approximately 74% occur once, and the top ten carry approximately 12%. Specimen: PBMCs, collected after 12 months of ibrutinib treatment. These receptors all come from a human donor with chronic lymphocytic leukemia. Both conserved end residues are part of each CDR3. D genes are given only for firm matches. Expanded clones are given a class, and other clones once, few, many or no size at all.

d_call	j_call	v_call	clone_size	cdr3_nt	cdr3_aa
TRBD1	TRBJ1-2	TRBV29-1	-	TGCAGCGTTGATACAGGGGGCAACTATGGCTACACCTTC	CSVDTGGNYGYTF
-	TRBJ1-1	TRBV15	-	TGTGCCGATTCCGCTCAGTGCACTGAAGCTTTCTTT	CADSAQCTEAFF
TRBD1	TRBJ2-2	TRBV9	-	TGTGCCAGCAGCTCGCGGACAGGGGGCTTGGGAACCGCCGGGGAGCTGTTTTTT	CASSSRTGGLGTAGELFF
-	TRBJ2-1	TRBV19	few	TGTGCCAGTAGTACTTCGAGCCGGGGACCCTACAATGAGCAGTTCTTC	CASSTSSRGPYNEQFF
TRBD2	TRBJ2-1	TRBV7-6	few	TGTGCCAGCAGCTTAGGAGCGGGAAGGGGAAATGAGCAGTTCTTC	CASSLGAGRGNEQFF
-	TRBJ2-7	TRBV5-4	-	TGTGCCAGCAGCCCCCAGAGGGGGTCACCCTACGAGCAGTACTTC	CASSPQRGSPYEQYF
-	TRBJ2-5	TRBV6-1	-	TGTGCCAGCAGTGAACAGGGGTGGGAGACCCAGTACTTC	CASSEQGWETQYF
TRBD2	TRBJ2-7	TRBV18	-	TGTGCCAGCTCACCACCGGGACTAGACTCCTACGAGCAGTACTTC	CASSPPGLDSYEQYF
-	TRBJ2-3	TRBV5-4	-	TGTGCCAGCAGCTTGTCAGGGGCCAGCACAGATACGCAGTATTTT	CASSLSGASTDTQYF
TRBD2	TRBJ2-5	TRBV4-2	-	TGTGCCAGCAGCCAAGGGGCTAGCGGGAGGACTCCCCAAGAGACCCAGTACTTC	CASSQGASGRTPQETQYF
-	TRBJ1-5	TRBV6-5	few	TGTGCCAGCAGCCGGGACAGCAATCAGCCCCAGCATTTT	CASSRDSNQPQHF
-	TRBJ2-2	TRBV19	-	TGTGCCAGTACGGAAGAACGGTTTGGGGAAAAGTCCGGGGAGCTGTTTTTT	CASTEERFGEKSGELFF
-	TRBJ1-1	TRBV6-5	few	TGTGCCAGCAGTCCTCACTTGAACACTGAAGCTTTCTTT	CASSPHLNTEAFF
TRBD1	TRBJ2-2	TRBV5-4	few	TGTGCCACTAACACAGGGGGCGACACCGGGGAGCTGTTTTTT	CATNTGGDTGELFF
-	TRBJ1-5	TRBV6-1	-	TGTGCCAGCAGTGATATCAGAAACGGGAAACAGCCCCAGCATTTT	CASSDIRNGKQPQHF
-	TRBJ2-3	TRBV2	-	TGTGCCAGCAAACCTGGGGGGCGCGGTACAGATACGCAGTATTTT	CASKPGGRGTDTQYF
-	TRBJ2-1	TRBV18	-	TGTGCCAGCTCACCGCCCTTAACCTCCGTGGCAGGTGAGCAGTTCTTC	CASSPPLTSVAGEQFF
-	TRBJ1-2	TRBV28	few	TGTGCCGCTTGGTCGGGGGGCTATGGCTACACCTTC	CAAWSGGYGYTF
-	TRBJ2-2	TRBV19	-	TGTGCCAGTAGTCAGCTGACCGGGGAGCTGTTTTTT	CASSQLTGELFF
TRBD1	TRBJ1-2	TRBV7-8	-	TGTGCCAGCAGCTTGGGACAGGGGGCCGATGGCTACACCTTC	CASSLGQGADGYTF
TRBD1	TRBJ1-1	TRBV7-2	once	TGTGCCAGCAGCCCGGACAGGTTCATCACTGAAGCTTTCTTT	CASSPDRFITEAFF
-	TRBJ1-2	TRBV4-3	-	TGCGCCAGCAGCCAAGACCAGGGCCCCTATGGCTACACCTTC	CASSQDQGPYGYTF
-	TRBJ2-7	TRBV30	-	TGTGCCTGGTCAGTCGGGACACAATGGGGCATGTACTTC	CAWSVGTQWGMYF
TRBD1	TRBJ1-4	TRBV29-1	-	TGCAGCGTTGGAACAGGGGATGAAAAACTGTTTTTT	CSVGTGDEKLFF
-	TRBJ1-2	TRBV4-3	-	TGCGCCAGCAGCCAAGATACCCGGGTGAGAGGTCATGGCTACACCTTC	CASSQDTRVRGHGYTF
-	TRBJ2-2	TRBV12-5	-	TGTGCTAGTGGTTTGCCTCAGACCGGGGAGCTGTTTTTT	CASGLPQTGELFF
-	TRBJ2-3	TRBV6-4	few	TGTGCCAGCAGTGACCGGGAACCACTAGGGAGAGTAGGGACGCAGTATTTT	CASSDREPLGRVGTQYF
-	TRBJ1-3	TRBV7-2	-	TGTGCCAGCAGCTTAGAAGTTTCCTCTGGAAACACCATATATTTT	CASSLEVSSGNTIYF
-	TRBJ1-4	TRBV28	-	TGTGCCAGCAGTGGTCTGGCGGGACCTGGTCTTGGAAAACTGTTTTTT	CASSGLAGPGLGKLFF
TRBD1	TRBJ2-3	TRBV2	-	TGTGCCAGCAGGCCCGGGACAGGGACGGTAGATACGCAGTATTTT	CASRPGTGTVDTQYF
TRBD2	TRBJ2-3	TRBV18	-	TGTGCCAGCTCACCACCCGGACTAGCGGCCACAGATACGCAGTATTTT	CASSPPGLAATDTQYF
TRBD1	TRBJ2-7	TRBV6-4	-	TGTGCCAGCAGTGAAGGGACAGGGATATCCTACGAGCAGTACTTC	CASSEGTGISYEQYF
-	TRBJ1-2	TRBV11-2	-	TGTGCCAGCAGCTTAGGGGGGACTAGGTGGGGCTACACCTTC	CASSLGGTRWGYTF
TRBD1	TRBJ1-1	TRBV5-6	-	TGTGCCAGCAGCTTGAAGGGACAGGGTACCCTGGTTGGCACTGAAGCTTTCTTT	CASSLKGQGTLVGTEAFF
-	TRBJ1-2	TRBV27	-	TGTGCCAGCAGTTTATCGTATTCCTGGAACTATGGCTACACCTTC	CASSLSYSWNYGYTF
-	TRBJ1-1	TRBV2	-	TGTGCCAGCAGTCCCGCGTCTGAAGCTTTCTTT	CASSPASEAFF
-	TRBJ1-6	TRBV6-5	-	TGTGCCAGCAGTTATGAAACAGGACGGAATTCACCCCTCCACTTT	CASSYETGRNSPLHF
-	TRBJ2-3	TRBV4-3	-	TGCGCCAGCAGCACTGGTTCGATAGCGAATACGCAGTATTTT	CASSTGSIANTQYF
-	TRBJ1-2	TRBV10-1	-	TGCGCCAGCAGTGAGTCGACCCAGGCAGGTGAGGATGGCTACACCTTC	CASSESTQAGEDGYTF
-	TRBJ2-2	TRBV6-5	-	TGTGCCAGTCTGGAGGCAGGGGGGGCCGGGGAGCTGTTTTTT	CASLEAGGAGELFF
-	TRBJ2-2	TRBV21-1	-	TGTGCCAGCAGCAAAGCATACCCACTCGGAATAGCGAACCACGGGGAGCTGTTTTTT	CASSKAYPLGIANHGELFF
TRBD2	TRBJ2-5	TRBV18	few	TGTGCCAGCTCCCAGTCAGCGGGAGTGGGAGAGACCCAGTACTTC	CASSQSAGVGETQYF
TRBD1	TRBJ1-1	TRBV6-6	-	TGTGCCAGCACCAGACAGGGGTATAACACTGAAGCTTTCTTT	CASTRQGYNTEAFF
TRBD2	TRBJ2-1	TRBV11-1	-	TGTGCCAGCAGCTTAGGGCGGGAGAGATACAATGAGCAGTTCTTC	CASSLGRERYNEQFF
-	TRBJ2-7	TRBV10-2	-	TGCGCCAGCAGCGTAGACGGAAACTCCTACGAGCAGTACTTC	CASSVDGNSYEQYF
-	TRBJ1-4	TRBV2	-	TGTGCCAGCCACCGGGACACTAATGAAAAACTGTTTTTT	CASHRDTNEKLFF
-	TRBJ2-2	TRBV6-5	-	TGTGCCAGCAGTTACCTCAGGGGTGTGTCCGGGGAGCTGTTTTTT	CASSYLRGVSGELFF
-	TRBJ2-1	TRBV1	-	TGCACCAGCAGCCATTGGAGGAGGGAAACACACCGGGGGCATGAGCAGTTCTTC	CTSSHWRRETHRGHEQFF
-	TRBJ1-1	TRBV6-1	-	TGTGCCAGCAGTGAAAAGGAGGGGGAAACTGAAGCTTTCTTT	CASSEKEGETEAFF
TRBD1	TRBJ1-1	TRBV2	-	TGTGCCAGCAGTGTCCAGGGGGCGAGAGAAGCCACTGAAGCTTTCTTT	CASSVQGAREATEAFF
-	TRBJ2-3	TRBV5-1	-	TGCGCCAGCAGCTTGGCCGGTCGAAGCGGAAGTAGCACAGATACGCAGTATTTT	CASSLAGRSGSSTDTQYF
-	TRBJ2-2	TRBV19	-	TGTGCCAGTAGGACCCCGGGACTTCCCTCCACCGGGGAGCTGTTTTTT	CASRTPGLPSTGELFF
-	TRBJ2-5	TRBV10-3	-	TGTGCCACACAACGAGGGACCGGAGAGACCCAGTACTTC	CATQRGTGETQYF